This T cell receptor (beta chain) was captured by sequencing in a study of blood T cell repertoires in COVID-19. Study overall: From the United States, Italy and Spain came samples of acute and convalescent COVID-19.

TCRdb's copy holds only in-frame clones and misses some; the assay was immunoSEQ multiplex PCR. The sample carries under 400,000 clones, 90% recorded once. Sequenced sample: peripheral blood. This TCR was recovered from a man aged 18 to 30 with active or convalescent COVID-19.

CDR3 DNA: TGTGCCAGCAGCTCAAGCACCGGGACTAGCGGGAGCGGGTACGAGCAGTACTTC. Translation: CASSSSTGTSGSGYEQYF. The chain uses TRBV7-9 and TRBJ2-7, with 14 bases matching TRBD2. The CDR3 is 18 amino acids. V lost 4 bases, J lost 4 bases, and 12 bases stayed unmatched. Germline-derived CDR1 and CDR2 are SEHNR and FQNEAQ (reference sequence).